This TCR beta chain was profiled in a study of T cells in localized non-small cell lung cancer. Study findings and constraints: Out of the top 100 tumor clones, a median around 56 were seen in adjacent lung. In uninvolved adjacent lung, T cell clonality reached its highest value, exceeding tumor.

TCRdb's table, derived via immunoSEQ multiplex PCR, lists solely in-frame clones and lacks some. The sample includes about 70,000 clones, roughly nine tenths of them seen just once. Comments on this clone: Its antigen is not known.

This CDR3 spans 15 amino acids. Trimming took 0 bases from V and 5 from J, leaving 14 bases between them. Germline values: CDR1 SGHDT, CDR2 YYEEEE. The sequencing used peripheral blood, collected before any cancer treatment. This TCR was recovered from a male donor at least 60 years old with stage III squamous cell lung carcinoma. The chain couples TRBV5-6 to TRBJ1-2; D might be TRBD1 (5 bases). CDR3 region: CASSLGAGPPYGYTF. The CDR3 DNA is TGTGCCAGCAGCTTGGGTGCGGGACCCCCTTATGGCTACACCTTC. The full variable domain, its missing parts supplied by reference TRBV5-6 and TRBJ1-2, is DAGVTQSPTHLIKTRGQQVTLRCSPKSGHDTVSWYQQALGQGPQFIFQYYEEEERQRGNFPDRFSGHQFPNYSSELNVNALLLGDSALYLCASSLGAGPPYGYTFGSGTRLTVV.